Shown below are 18 T cell receptor beta chains from a single sample sequenced in a study of regulatory T cells in long-lasting Graves disease. For TCR beta, libraries came from iRepertoire HTBI primers and Arm-PCR of CDR3 regions. TCRdb processed the multiplex PCR reads anew with MiXCR; each CDR3 protein has one entry. The sample lists about 530,000 distinct CDR3 sequences; around 16% were seen once. Time point described: newly diagnosed GD, antithyroid drugs for less than 3 months. After RNA was extracted from PBMCs, the TCR library was made from it. The sample was also linked to a second study, of T cells in Graves' hyperthyroidism and ophthalmopathy.

This material consisted of peripheral blood mononuclear cells (PBMCs), taken at new diagnosis, from a patient treated with antithyroid drugs. These TCRs come from a woman aged 35-65 years with Graves disease.

In its sample, this clonotype was seen once. This sequence may be a read error, since a much larger clone differs from it by one base. V usage is TRBV12-3 or TRBV12-4 and J usage is TRBJ2-2, with D maybe TRBD2 (7 bases). This CDR3 contains 16 residues. V shed 1 base and J shed 0 bases, with 9 bases lying between them. The CDR3 loop is CASSLDGGPNTGELFF. CDR3 coding DNA: TGTGCCAGCAGTTTAGACGGGGGGCCGAACACCGGGGAGCTGTTTTTT.

About this clonotype itself: A read error may explain this, as a much larger clone is one base away. This sequence joins TRBV6-1 and TRBJ1-2; 9 nucleotides agree with TRBD1. Germline V gene sequence: CDR1 MNHNS, CDR2 SASEGT. This CDR3 is built from 14 residues. The CDR3 protein is CASTPGTGHYGYAF. CDR3 bases: TGTGCCAGCACCCCAGGGACAGGGCACTATGGCTACGCCTTC.

This clonotype was detected once. The J gene is TRBJ2-5, the V gene TRBV20-1; D unresolved. V lost 3 bases and J lost 3, with 11 bases in between. Germline lookup yields CDR1 DFQATT and CDR2 SNEGSKA (reference sequence). The CDR3 consists of 13 residues. Written as DNA, the CDR3 is TGCAGTGCTAGTAGTACTATTAAAGAGACCCAGTACTTC. This translates into CSASSTIKETQYF.

A remark on this clonotype: The junction departs from germline at one end; a sequencing error may be responsible. The chain couples TRBV3-1 to TRBJ2-1; 9 nucleotides match TRBD1. The CDR3 runs 14 residues. Germline V CDR1 and CDR2: LGHDT, YNNKEL (reference sequence). CDR3 coding DNA: TGTGCCAGCAGCCAAGATTGGGACAGGGATGAGCAGCTCTTC. This encodes CASSQDWDRDEQLF.

The chain combines TRBV20-1 with TRBJ2-5; 9 bases match TRBD2. Germline V CDR1 and CDR2: DFQATT, SNEGSKA (reference sequence). V dropped 5 bases and J dropped 5; count of bases not matched to a gene: 3. The CDR3 length is 12 residues. In DNA form, the CDR3 reads TGCAGTGCTGCGGGGGGGCGGGAGACCCAGTACTTC. The encoded protein is CSAAGGRETQYF.

This clonotype has a count of ten or more. The chain combines TRBV2 with TRBJ2-7, with TRBD1 matching 10 bases. CDR1 is SNHLY, CDR2 FYNNEI, per germline. There are 15 residues in the CDR3. With V trimmed by 5 bases and J by 0 bases, 4 bases remained unmatched. CDR3 nucleotides: TGTGCCAGCAGTCGGACAGGGGGGAGCTCCTACGAGCAGTACTTC. Amino acids: CASSRTGGSSYEQYF.

The rearrangement joins TRBV6-5 to TRBJ1-6, with D unresolved. CDR1 and CDR2 from the germline V gene are MNHEY and SVGAGI. The CDR3 length is 14 residues. The ends were cut back, 0 bases at V and 13 bases at J, with 13 bases in the middle. The CDR3: CASSYSRREFPLHF. The CDR3 DNA reads TGTGCCAGCAGTTACTCGCGGAGGGAATTCCCCCTCCACTTT.

This clonotype was seen at least ten times. The chain has TRBV20-1 and TRBJ1-2, with 11 nucleotides matching TRBD1. The ends lost 4 bases at V and 5 bases at J; junction bases unmatched: 24. CDR3 size: 20 residues. Per the germline V gene, CDR1 is DFQATT and CDR2 is SNEGSKA (reference sequence). CDR3 sequence reads: CSAITGTGGSRLPKKYGYTF. The CDR3, as DNA: TGCAGTGCTATAACCGGGACAGGGGGAAGTCGCCTCCCGAAGAAGTATGGCTACACCTTC.

This clonotype was found a few times. J is TRBJ2-1 and V is TRBV6-1; 13 bases line up with TRBD2. CDR3 length: 16 amino acids. V shed 5 bases, J shed 8 bases, and the junction held 9 bases outside the gene matches. Germline V gene lookup returns CDR1 MNHNS and CDR2 SASEGT. CDR3 sequence reads: CASSSPGLAGRDEQFF. The CDR3 DNA is TGTGCCAGCAGTAGCCCGGGACTAGCGGGGAGGGATGAGCAGTTCTTC.

This clonotype was detected a few times. The chain combines TRBV19 with TRBJ2-1; the D gene is possibly TRBD1 (5 bases). Trimming removed 10 bases at V and 0 bases at J, with 16 bases between. CDR1 and CDR2 from the germline V gene are LNHDA and SQIVND (reference sequence). This CDR3 has 15 amino acids. The CDR3 DNA reads TGTGCCACCCACGCAGGGCGGAGCTCCTACAATGAGCAGTTCTTC. It codes for CATHAGRSSYNEQFF.

This clonotype was recorded at least ten times. The rearrangement links TRBV7-2 to TRBJ2-1; 8 positions agree with TRBD2. The CDR3 totals 13 residues. From germline, CDR1 is SGHTA and CDR2 FQGNSA. Unmatched junction bases numbered 4, after V lost 5 bases and J lost 7 bases. This CDR3 is CASSRGLVNEQFF. The CDR3, as DNA: TGTGCCAGCAGCAGGGGACTAGTTAATGAGCAGTTCTTC.

This clonotype has a count of ten or more. The rearrangement uses TRBV7-3 and TRBJ2-3; D may correspond to TRBD1 or TRBD2 (5 bases each). The CDR3 sequence is 15 residues long. The V and J ends lost 5 bases and 0 bases respectively, with 12 bases between them. Per the germline V gene, CDR1 is SGHTA and CDR2 is FQGTGA. CDR3: CASSPQGASTDTQYF. The CDR3 nucleotides read TGTGCCAGCAGCCCCCAGGGAGCTAGCACAGATACGCAGTATTTT.

This clonotype was found a few times. CDR3 region: CASSVGDRGPTLNTEAFF. The CDR3, as DNA: TGTGCCAGCAGCGTAGGGGACAGGGGCCCCACCTTGAACACTGAAGCTTTCTTT. The chain is built from TRBV9 and TRBJ1-1, with TRBD1 matching over 10 bases. CDR1 and CDR2 (germline): SGDLS, YYNGEE. The V and J ends lost 0 bases and 0 bases, in that order; junction bases with no gene match: 8. This CDR3 has 18 amino acids.

Only a few counts were recorded for this clonotype. This rearrangement joins TRBV7-9 to TRBJ2-1, with unresolved D. Germline V lookup: CDR1 SEHNR, CDR2 FQNEAQ (reference sequence). The CDR3 has 13 amino acids. With 1 base removed from V and 11 bases from J, the gap between germline ends came to 12 bases. CDR3 amino acids: CASSLDYAGQQFF. In DNA, the CDR3 is TGTGCCAGCAGCTTAGATTACGCCGGACAGCAGTTCTTC.

The chain recombines TRBV14 with TRBJ2-3, with D hard to call. This CDR3 has 17 amino acids. The V gene's germline CDR1 is SGHDN and CDR2 FVKESK. Trimming stripped 3 bases from V and 0 bases from J, with 16 bases between. CDR3 sequence: CASSQVGKRTSTDTQYF. CDR3 nucleotides: TGTGCCAGCAGCCAGGTGGGAAAAAGAACTAGCACAGATACGCAGTATTTT.

Many counts were recorded for this clonotype. The V and J genes are TRBV6-4 and TRBJ1-5; 7 bases match TRBD1. The length of the CDR3 is 18 residues. Germline V lookup: CDR1 MRHNA, CDR2 SNTAGT. V lost 4 bases, J lost 5 bases, and 17 bases stayed unmatched. CDR3 coding DNA: TGTGCCAGCAGTGGGACAGGCCTACTCCAATCCCGCCATCAGCCCCAGCATTTT. Amino acids: CASSGTGLLQSRHQPQHF.

This clonotype was picked up many times. The chain employs TRBV3-1 and TRBJ2-1; the D is unclear. Germline values: CDR1 LGHDT, CDR2 YNNKEL (reference sequence). This CDR3 has 11 amino acids. V was shortened by 2 bases and J by 6 bases, with 2 bases between the two germline ends. In DNA, the CDR3 is TGTGCCAGCAGCCAACCCAATGAGCAGTTCTTC. Protein sequence: CASSQPNEQFF.

The chain carries TRBV19 and TRBJ1-2; D gene unclear. V lost 4 bases, J lost 10 bases, and 13 bases lay in between. The CDR3 loop spans 12 amino acids. Germline V gives CDR1 LNHDA, CDR2 SQIVND (reference sequence). CDR3 in DNA: TGTGCCAGTAGTAGAGAAGGGCAGGTCTACACCTTC. This gives the protein CASSREGQVYTF.